These T cell receptor beta chains were read from a single sample in a study of OX40 agonist ivuxolimab in advanced cancers. Clones were read by immunoSEQ multiplex PCR, and TCRdb kept only the in-frame ones, dropping some. The data contain tens of thousands of clones, about 90% of them singletons. This specimen was CD4+ or CD8+ T cells sorted from blood, taken in a trial of the OX40 agonist ivuxolimab. These receptors were taken from an adult with an advanced solid tumor such as melanoma, head and neck, liver or kidney cancer. CDR3s include the opening cysteine and the closing phenylalanine or tryptophan. A D gene is named only where the DNA matches it firmly. The size of a clone is reported for some rows only, either as once, few or many, or as a class for expanded clones.

cdr3_length	v_call	d_call	j_call	clone_size	cdr3_nt	cdr3_aa
15	TRBV9	TRBD1	TRBJ2-5	.	TGTGCCAGCAGCCCCCAGACAGGGCGAGTGGAGACCCAGTACTTC	CASSPQTGRVETQYF
13	TRBV18	.	TRBJ2-7	.	TGTGCCAGCTCACGAGGGATGGGTTACGAGCAGTACTTC	CASSRGMGYEQYF
15	TRBV18	.	TRBJ1-2	once	TGTGCCAGCTCACCACCGGTAGGGGGGGGAAACGGCTACACCTTC	CASSPPVGGGNGYTF
15	TRBV12-5	TRBD2	TRBJ2-1	.	TGTGCTAGTGGCCCTAGCGGTAGATTTTACAATGAGCAGTTCTTC	CASGPSGRFYNEQFF
16	TRBV7-8	.	TRBJ2-5	.	TGTGCCAGCAGCCGGCAGGGTGCAGGGGGAGGGGAGACCCAGTACTTC	CASSRQGAGGGETQYF
18	TRBV7-3	.	TRBJ2-7	.	TGTGCCAGCAGCTCAGTTCGCTTGGGAATGGGAAGCTCCTACGAGCAGTACTTC	CASSSVRLGMGSSYEQYF
14	TRBV7-9	TRBD1	TRBJ2-7	.	TGTGCCAGCAGCTCCCACAGGGGACGAGACGAGCAGTACTTC	CASSSHRGRDEQYF
13	TRBV10-1	.	TRBJ1-2	.	TGCGCCAGCAGTGATTGGAAGGGGTTTGGCTACACCTTC	CASSDWKGFGYTF
15	TRBV11-2	TRBD2	TRBJ2-3	.	TGTGCCAGCAGCTTAGACCTAGCGGGAGGGCCGGCGCAGTATTTT	CASSLDLAGGPAQYF
13	TRBV29-1	.	TRBJ2-3	.	TGCAGCGTTGAAGCTTCCCGCACAGATACGCAGTATTTT	CSVEASRTDTQYF
13	TRBV6-1	.	TRBJ2-7	.	TGTGCCAGCAGTATGGGACGCTACTACGAGCAGTACTTC	CASSMGRYYEQYF
16	TRBV6-1	.	TRBJ2-2	.	TGTGCCAGCAGTGAAAACAGTTACGCGAACACCGGGGAGCTGTTTTTT	CASSENSYANTGELFF
15	TRBV5-1	TRBD1	TRBJ2-7	.	TGCGCCAGCAGCTTGGGACAGGGGGCCTCCTACGAGCAGTACTTC	CASSLGQGASYEQYF
16	TRBV29-1	TRBD2	TRBJ2-1	.	TGCAGCGTTGAAGAGGGAGGGCTAAGCGGGAGTGATGAGCAGTTCTTC	CSVEEGGLSGSDEQFF
15	TRBV5-1	TRBD1	TRBJ2-7	.	TGCGCCAGCAGCTTTGGTGGGACAGGGGGCACCGAGCAGTACTTC	CASSFGGTGGTEQYF
15	TRBV5-1	.	TRBJ2-7	.	TGCGCCAGCAGCTTGGCAGGTAGGCAGGGGGGAGAGCAGTACTTC	CASSLAGRQGGEQYF
15	TRBV4-1	.	TRBJ2-3	once	TGCGCCAGCAGCCAAGATGGGGGGTTCGGGGATACGCAGTATTTT	CASSQDGGFGDTQYF
14	TRBV7-9	.	TRBJ2-7	.	TGTGCCAGCAGCTCGCCGAAAACGTCGGTCGAGCAGTACTTC	CASSSPKTSVEQYF
12	TRBV19	.	TRBJ2-7	once	TGTGCCAGTGGGCGGGCCTCCTACGAGCAGTACTTC	CASGRASYEQYF
13	TRBV11-3	.	TRBJ1-1	.	TGTGCCAGCAGCTTTAACATAGGGACTGAAGCTTTCTTT	CASSFNIGTEAFF
11	TRBV4-2	.	TRBJ2-7	once	TGTGCCAGCAGCCAAGGAACCGAGCAGTACTTC	CASSQGTEQYF
15	TRBV2	TRBD2	TRBJ2-3	.	TGTGCCGGGGCCCCCGGGACTAGTAGCACAGATACGCAGTATTTT	CAGAPGTSSTDTQYF
17	TRBV7-2	TRBD1	TRBJ1-5	once	TGTGCCAGCAGCCAGGGGGTAGGATCCTATAGCAATCAGCCCCAGCATTTT	CASSQGVGSYSNQPQHF
15	TRBV11-2	TRBD2	TRBJ2-1	.	TGTGCCAGCAGCTTAGAGCGGGAGCGTTACAATGAGCAGTTCTTC	CASSLERERYNEQFF
17	TRBV21-1	.	TRBJ1-5	.	TGTGCCAGCAGCCTCCCCGGGGCAGTTTGGGGGAATCAGCCCCAGCATTTT	CASSLPGAVWGNQPQHF
16	TRBV9	.	TRBJ2-1	.	TGTGCCAGCAGCGTAGAGGTGGGGGTGAAATACAATGAGCAGTTCTTC	CASSVEVGVKYNEQFF
14	TRBV7-9	TRBD2	TRBJ2-5	.	TGTGCCAGCAGCCGGGGGGGCGGCGAAGAGACCCAGTACTTC	CASSRGGGEETQYF
13	TRBV6-5	.	TRBJ1-1	.	TGTGCCAGCAGTTATGATAGGGAGTTTGAAGCTTTCTTT	CASSYDREFEAFF
13	TRBV5-1	.	TRBJ2-5	.	TGCGCCAGCAGCCCACTATTCCAAGAGACCCAGTACTTC	CASSPLFQETQYF
14	TRBV25-1	.	TRBJ2-3	.	TGTGCCAGCAGTGAATCACTAGCAAGGGATACGCAGTATTTT	CASSESLARDTQYF